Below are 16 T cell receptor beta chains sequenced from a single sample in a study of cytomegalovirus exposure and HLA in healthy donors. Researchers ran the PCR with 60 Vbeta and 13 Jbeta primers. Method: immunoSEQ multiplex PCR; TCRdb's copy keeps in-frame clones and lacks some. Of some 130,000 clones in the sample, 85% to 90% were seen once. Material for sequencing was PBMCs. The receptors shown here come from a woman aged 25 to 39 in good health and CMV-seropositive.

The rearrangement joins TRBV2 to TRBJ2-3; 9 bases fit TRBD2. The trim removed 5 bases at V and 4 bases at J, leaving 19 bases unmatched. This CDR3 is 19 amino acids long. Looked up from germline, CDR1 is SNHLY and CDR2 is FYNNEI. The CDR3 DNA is TGTGCCAGCAGTAAGAGGACTAGCGCGAGGTGGGAGGGCGCAGATACGCAGTATTTT. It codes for CASSKRTSARWEGADTQYF.

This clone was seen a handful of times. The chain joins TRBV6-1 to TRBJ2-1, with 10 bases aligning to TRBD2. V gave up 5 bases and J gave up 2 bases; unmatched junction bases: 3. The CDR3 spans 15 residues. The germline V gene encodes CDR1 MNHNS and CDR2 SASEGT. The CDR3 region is CASSISGRAYNEQFF. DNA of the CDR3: TGTGCCAGCAGTATAAGCGGGAGGGCCTACAATGAGCAGTTCTTC.

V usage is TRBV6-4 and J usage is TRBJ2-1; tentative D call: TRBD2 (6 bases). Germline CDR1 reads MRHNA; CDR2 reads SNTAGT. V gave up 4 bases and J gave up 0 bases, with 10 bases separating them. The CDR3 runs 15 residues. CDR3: CASSGRDFSYNEQFF. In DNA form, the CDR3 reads TGTGCCAGCAGTGGGAGGGACTTCTCCTACAATGAGCAGTTCTTC.

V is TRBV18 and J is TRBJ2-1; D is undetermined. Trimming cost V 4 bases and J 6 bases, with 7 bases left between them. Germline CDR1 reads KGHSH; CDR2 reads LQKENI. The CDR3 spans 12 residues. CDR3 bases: TGTGCCAGCTCACTCGCGGTCAATGAGCAGTTCTTC. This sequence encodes CASSLAVNEQFF.

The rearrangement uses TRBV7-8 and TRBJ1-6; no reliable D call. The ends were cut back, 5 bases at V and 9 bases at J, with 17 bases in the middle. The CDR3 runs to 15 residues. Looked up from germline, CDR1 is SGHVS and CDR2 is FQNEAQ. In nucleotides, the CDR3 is TGTGCCAGCAGCCCCTTCGAGACCGGGGTTTCACCCCTCCACTTT. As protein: CASSPFETGVSPLHF. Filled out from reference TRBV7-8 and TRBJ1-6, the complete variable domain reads GAGVSQSPRYKVAKRGQDVALRCDPISGHVSLFWYQQALGQGPEFLTYFQNEAQLDKSGLPSDRFFAERPEGSVSTLKIQRTQQEDSAVYLCASSPFETGVSPLHFGNGTRLTVT.

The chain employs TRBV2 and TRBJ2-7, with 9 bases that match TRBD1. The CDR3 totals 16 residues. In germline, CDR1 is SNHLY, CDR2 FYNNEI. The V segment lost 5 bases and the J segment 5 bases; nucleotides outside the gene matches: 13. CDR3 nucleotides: TGTGCCAGCAGTCCCTTGAGGAGGGGACAGGGAAACGAGCAGTACTTC. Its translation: CASSPLRRGQGNEQYF.

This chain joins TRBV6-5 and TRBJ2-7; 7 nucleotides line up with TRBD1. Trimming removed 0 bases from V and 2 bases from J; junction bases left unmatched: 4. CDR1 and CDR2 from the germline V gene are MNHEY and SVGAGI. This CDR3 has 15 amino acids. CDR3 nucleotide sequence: TGTGCCAGCAGTTACTCCAGGACAGGCCCCTACGAGCAGTACTTC. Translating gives CASSYSRTGPYEQYF.

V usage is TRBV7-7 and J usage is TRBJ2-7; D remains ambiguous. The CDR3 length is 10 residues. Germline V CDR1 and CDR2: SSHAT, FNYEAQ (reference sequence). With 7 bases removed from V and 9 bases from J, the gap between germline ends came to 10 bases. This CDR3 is CASTRSGQYF. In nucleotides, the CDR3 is TGTGCCAGCACCCGCAGTGGGCAGTACTTC.

The CDR3 loop is CASGGTSGTGELFF. CDR3 sequence (DNA): TGTGCCAGCGGCGGGACTAGCGGGACCGGGGAGCTGTTTTTT. The chain employs TRBV11-2 and TRBJ2-2; 12 bases map to TRBD2. The germline V gene encodes CDR1 SGHAT and CDR2 FQNNGV. The V gene end was trimmed by 8 bases and the J gene end by 5 bases; junction bases not matched to a gene: 3. This CDR3 has 14 amino acids.

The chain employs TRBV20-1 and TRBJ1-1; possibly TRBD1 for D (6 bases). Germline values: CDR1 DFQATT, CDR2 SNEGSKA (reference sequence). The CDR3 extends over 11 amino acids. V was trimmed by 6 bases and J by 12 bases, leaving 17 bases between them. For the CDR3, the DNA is TGCAGTGCGCCATTTAACAGGGTTCCTTTCTTT. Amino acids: CSAPFNRVPFF.

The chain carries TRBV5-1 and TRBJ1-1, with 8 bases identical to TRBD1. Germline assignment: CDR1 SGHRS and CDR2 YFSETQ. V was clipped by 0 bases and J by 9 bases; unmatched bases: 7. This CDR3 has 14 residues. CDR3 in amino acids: CASSLGGTGSQAFF. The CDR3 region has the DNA TGCGCCAGCAGCTTGGGTGGGACAGGTAGTCAAGCTTTCTTT.

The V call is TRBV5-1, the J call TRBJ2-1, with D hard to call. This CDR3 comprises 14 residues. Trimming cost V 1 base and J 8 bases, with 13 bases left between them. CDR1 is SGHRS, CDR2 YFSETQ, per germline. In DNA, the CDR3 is TGCGCCAGCAGCTTGACGGGTACGGCAGATGAGCAGTTCTTC. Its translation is CASSLTGTADEQFF.

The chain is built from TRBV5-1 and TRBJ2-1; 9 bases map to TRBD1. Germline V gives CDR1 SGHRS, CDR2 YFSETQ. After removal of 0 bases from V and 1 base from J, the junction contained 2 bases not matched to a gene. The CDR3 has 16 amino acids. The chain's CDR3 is CASSLGDRVSYNEQFF. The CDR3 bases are TGCGCCAGCAGCTTGGGGGACAGGGTTTCCTACAATGAGCAGTTCTTC.

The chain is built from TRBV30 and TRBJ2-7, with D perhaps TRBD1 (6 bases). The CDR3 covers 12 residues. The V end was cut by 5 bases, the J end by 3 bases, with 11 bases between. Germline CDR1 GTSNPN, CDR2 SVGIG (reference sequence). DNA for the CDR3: TGTGCCTGGGGGACAACTAACTACGAGCAGTACTTC. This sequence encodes CAWGTTNYEQYF.

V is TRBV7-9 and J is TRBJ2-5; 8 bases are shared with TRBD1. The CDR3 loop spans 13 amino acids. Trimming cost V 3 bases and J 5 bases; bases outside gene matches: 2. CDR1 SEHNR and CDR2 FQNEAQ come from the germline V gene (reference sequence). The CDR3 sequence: CASSFQGAETQYF. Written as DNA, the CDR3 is TGTGCCAGCAGCTTTCAGGGGGCCGAGACCCAGTACTTC.

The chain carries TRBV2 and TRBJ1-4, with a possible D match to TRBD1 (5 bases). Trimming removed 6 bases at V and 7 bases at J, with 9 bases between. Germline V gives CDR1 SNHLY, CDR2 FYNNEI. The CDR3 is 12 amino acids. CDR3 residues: CASSVRAEKLFF. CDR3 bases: TGTGCCAGCAGCGTCAGGGCTGAAAAACTGTTTTTT.